This is a list of T cell receptor beta chains from one sample in a study of CD8 T cells in ankylosing spondylitis. From the 5' RACE reads, TCRdb called clonotypes with MiXCR, one entry per CDR3 protein. The repertoire has 350,000 or so distinct CDR3 sequences, under 8.5% of them found once; the top ten carry roughly 15%. The sequenced material came from blood, either unsorted or a sorted T cell fraction (not recorded which). All receptors derive from a male donor with ankylosing spondylitis. Both conserved end residues are part of each CDR3. D genes are given only for firm matches. Where a row states a size, it is once, few, many or the class of an expanded clone; other rows omit it.

>.|TRBJ2-7|.|TRBV9
CASSRFRDEQYF
TGTGCCAGCAGCCGATTTCGCGACGAGCAGTACTTC
>.|TRBJ2-2|many|TRBV7-6
CASSPYVAEELFF
TGTGCCAGCAGCCCATACGTGGCGGAGGAGCTGTTTTTT
>.|TRBJ2-2|many|TRBV3-1
CASSQGTANTGELFF
TGTGCCAGCAGCCAAGGTACGGCGAACACCGGGGAGCTGTTTTTT
>.|TRBJ2-7|.|TRBV4-3
CASSQDLDTAEIYEQYF
TGCGCCAGCAGCCAAGATCTGGATACGGCGGAGATCTACGAGCAGTACTTC
>.|TRBJ1-2|.|TRBV18
CASSGEIVNGYGYTF
TGTGCCAGCTCAGGGGAGATCGTGAATGGCTATGGCTACACCTTC
>.|TRBJ1-5|few|TRBV6-1
CASSENLQPQHF
TGTGCCAGCAGTGAAAATCTCCAGCCCCAGCATTTT
>TRBD2|TRBJ2-5|.|TRBV28
CASSTYSGAQETQYF
TGTGCCAGCAGTACGTACAGCGGGGCCCAAGAGACCCAGTACTTC
>.|TRBJ2-1|many|TRBV5-6
CASSLAQYDNEQFF
TGTGCCAGCAGCTTGGCCCAATATGACAATGAGCAGTTCTTC
>TRBD1|TRBJ2-2|.|TRBV12-3/TRBV12-4
CASSPRQGASGELFF
TGTGCCAGCAGCCCCCGGCAGGGGGCGAGCGGGGAGCTGTTTTTT
>.|TRBJ1-6|few|TRBV5-1
CASSLENSPLHF
TGCGCCAGCAGCTTGGAAAATTCACCCCTCCACTTT
>TRBD1|TRBJ2-5|.|TRBV6-2/TRBV6-3
CANEGQGPARETQYF
TGTGCCAACGAGGGACAGGGGCCTGCGAGAGAGACCCAGTACTTC
>.|TRBJ2-7|few|TRBV7-9
CASSLAAGQGTYEQYF
TGTGCCAGCAGCTTAGCCGCGGGGCAGGGCACCTACGAGCAGTACTTC
>.|TRBJ1-1|many|TRBV2
CASKGLAPGDEAFF
TGTGCCAGTAAGGGGCTAGCCCCGGGTGATGAAGCTTTCTTT
>.|TRBJ2-3|few|TRBV2
CASSTPDATDTQYF
TGTGCCAGCAGTACCCCGGACGCCACAGATACGCAGTATTTT
>.|TRBJ2-4|many|TRBV5-5
CASSLDASKNIQYF
TGTGCCAGCAGCTTGGATGCATCCAAAAACATTCAGTACTTC
>.|TRBJ1-2|many|TRBV12-3/TRBV12-4
CASSPGTRTYSYGYTF
TGTGCCAGCAGTCCCGGGACAAGGACTTACAGCTATGGCTACACCTTC
>TRBD1|TRBJ2-1|.|TRBV5-1
CASSARQGVYNEQFF
TGCGCCAGCAGCGCTCGGCAGGGGGTGTACAATGAGCAGTTCTTC
>.|TRBJ1-5|few|TRBV12-3/TRBV12-4
CASSPGLGLQPQHF
TGTGCCAGCAGTCCGGGACTCGGACTTCAGCCCCAGCATTTT
>TRBD1|TRBJ1-1|.|TRBV30
CASQGDTEAFF
TGTGCCTCCCAGGGGGACACTGAAGCTTTCTTT
>TRBD2|TRBJ2-7|few|TRBV5-1
CASSFNAAGGYEQYF
TGCGCCAGCAGCTTCAATGCAGCGGGAGGCTACGAGCAGTACTTC
>TRBD2|TRBJ2-3|.|TRBV9
CASNQRGTTDTQYF
TGTGCCAGCAATCAGCGGGGGACGACAGATACGCAGTATTTT
>.|TRBJ2-7|few|TRBV3-1
CASSQDIGGWGEQYF
TGTGCCAGCAGCCAAGATATCGGGGGTTGGGGCGAGCAGTACTTC
>TRBD1|TRBJ2-7|few|TRBV5-6
CASSKPGQGYEQYF
TGTGCCAGCAGCAAGCCGGGACAGGGGTACGAGCAGTACTTC
>.|TRBJ2-7|.|TRBV5-6
CASSDLRSEQYF
TGTGCCAGCAGCGATTTGAGGAGCGAGCAGTACTTC
>.|TRBJ2-2|.|TRBV7-9
CASSPAGLAGELFF
TGTGCCAGCAGCCCAGCCGGCTTGGCCGGGGAGCTGTTTTTT
>TRBD1|TRBJ1-4|few|TRBV20-1
CSVEGAATTNEKLFF
TGCAGTGTTGAGGGGGCCGCCACGACTAATGAAAAACTGTTTTTT
>.|TRBJ2-2|.|TRBV20-1
CSARDSQRPNTGELFF
TGCAGTGCTAGAGATTCCCAGCGCCCGAACACCGGGGAGCTGTTTTTT
>.|TRBJ1-1|few|TRBV7-2
CASSPQPNTEAFF
TGTGCCAGCAGCCCCCAACCCAACACTGAAGCTTTCTTT
>TRBD1|TRBJ1-2|.|TRBV5-1
CASSSGTGASSYGYTF
TGCGCCAGCAGCTCCGGGACAGGAGCTAGTTCCTATGGCTACACCTTC
>.|TRBJ1-2|.|TRBV2
CASSGGIQANYGYTF
TGTGCCAGCAGTGGGGGGATTCAGGCTAACTATGGCTACACCTTC
>.|TRBJ2-3|few|TRBV11-2
CASSLARSTDTQYF
TGTGCCAGCAGCTTAGCTAGGAGCACAGATACGCAGTATTTT
>.|TRBJ1-1|.|TRBV28
CASSGRFRAEAFF
TGTGCCAGCAGTGGTAGGTTCAGGGCTGAAGCTTTCTTT
>TRBD2|TRBJ2-2|.|TRBV28
CASSHEREPQTGELFF
TGTGCCAGCAGTCACGAGCGGGAACCTCAAACCGGGGAGCTGTTTTTT
>TRBD2|TRBJ2-2|.|TRBV6-2/TRBV6-3
CASSYGSGTNTGELFF
TGTGCCAGCAGTTACGGGAGCGGGACTAACACCGGGGAGCTGTTTTTT
>.|TRBJ1-2|.|TRBV6-4
CASSDPRSGYTF
TGTGCCAGCAGTGACCCTCGAAGTGGCTACACCTTC
>.|TRBJ2-2|few|TRBV18
CASSQNDRTGELFF
TGTGCCAGCTCACAAAACGACAGAACCGGGGAGCTGTTTTTT
>.|TRBJ2-2|many|TRBV10-3
CAISESGVANTGELFF
TGTGCCATCAGTGAGTCCGGGGTCGCGAACACCGGGGAGCTGTTTTTT
>.|TRBJ1-2|few|TRBV25-1
CASTLGQGYGYTF
TGTGCCAGCACCCTCGGGCAGGGGTATGGCTACACCTTC
>.|TRBJ2-7|.|TRBV7-3
CASSLLAGDYEQYF
TGTGCCAGCAGCTTACTTGCAGGGGACTACGAGCAGTACTTC
>.|TRBJ2-7|many|TRBV14
CASSQDPRMAAYEQYF
TGTGCCAGCAGCCAAGATCCGCGAATGGCAGCCTACGAGCAGTACTTC
>.|TRBJ2-7|.|TRBV15
CATSREKGYEQYF
TGTGCCACCAGCAGAGAAAAAGGGTACGAGCAGTACTTC
>TRBD1|TRBJ2-1|.|TRBV20-1
CSATRTGYANEQFF
TGCAGTGCTACTAGGACAGGGTATGCCAATGAGCAGTTCTTC
>TRBD1|TRBJ1-2|few|TRBV5-1
CASSFTTGRSNYGYTF
TGCGCCAGCAGCTTTACGACAGGGCGCTCTAACTATGGCTACACCTTC
>TRBD2|TRBJ2-1|few|TRBV20-1
CSARDWFQRDYNEQFF
TGCAGTGCTAGAGATTGGTTCCAGCGGGACTACAATGAGCAGTTCTTC
>TRBD1|TRBJ2-7|.|TRBV9
CASSAQGADYEQYF
TGTGCCAGCAGCGCCCAGGGGGCGGACTACGAGCAGTACTTC
>.|TRBJ1-1|.|TRBV5-1
CASSPYFFDGNTEAFF
TGCGCCAGCAGCCCGTATTTTTTCGACGGAAACACTGAAGCTTTCTTT
>TRBD1|TRBJ1-5|few|TRBV11-1
CASSLAPGQGKLNQPQHF
TGTGCCAGCAGCTTAGCACCGGGACAGGGGAAGCTAAATCAGCCCCAGCATTTT
>TRBD2|TRBJ2-2|many|TRBV29-1
CSVMRGGTGELFF
TGCAGCGTTATGCGGGGGGGGACCGGGGAGCTGTTTTTT
>TRBD1|TRBJ2-7|few|TRBV7-4
CASSAPDRGRRKQYF
TGTGCCAGCAGCGCGCCTGACAGGGGGCGCCGTAAGCAGTACTTC
>TRBD2|TRBJ2-7|.|TRBV7-2
CASSAHHAGRGLGLAGLSYEQYF
TGTGCCAGCAGCGCCCACCACGCGGGGAGGGGGTTAGGGCTAGCGGGACTATCCTACGAGCAGTACTTC
>.|TRBJ2-5|.|TRBV6-5
CASSYSSRGGETQYF
TGTGCCAGCAGTTACTCTTCCAGGGGGGGAGAGACCCAGTACTTC
>TRBD2|TRBJ2-7|.|TRBV3-1
CASSQELAAVSYEQYF
TGTGCCAGCAGCCAAGAACTAGCGGCTGTCTCCTACGAGCAGTACTTC
>TRBD1|TRBJ2-2|.|TRBV27
CASSRDRATGGELFF
TGTGCCAGCAGCCGGGACAGGGCTACAGGCGGGGAGCTGTTTTTT
>TRBD1|TRBJ2-1|few|TRBV6-5
CASSYSDRVLKQFF
TGTGCCAGCAGTTACTCGGACAGGGTCTTAAAGCAGTTCTTC
>TRBD1|TRBJ1-5|many|TRBV19
CASSRVGQGATQPQHF
TGTGCCAGTAGTAGGGTGGGACAGGGGGCGACTCAGCCCCAGCATTTT
>TRBD2|TRBJ2-2|few|TRBV24-1
CATSATGTRGPPGGELFF
TGTGCCACCAGTGCAACCGGGACTAGGGGCCCCCCGGGCGGGGAGCTGTTTTTT
>TRBD1|TRBJ2-1|few|TRBV29-1
CSAPRRDRADEQFF
TGCAGCGCTCCGCGCCGGGACAGGGCCGATGAGCAGTTCTTC
>TRBD1|TRBJ2-3|few|TRBV29-1
CSVEDQGAPDTQYF
TGCAGCGTTGAAGATCAGGGGGCTCCAGATACGCAGTATTTT
>TRBD2|TRBJ2-1|many|TRBV5-1
CASSVSGGAYNEQFF
TGCGCCAGCAGCGTGAGCGGGGGGGCCTACAATGAGCAGTTCTTC
>.|TRBJ2-7|few|TRBV5-6
CASSLPSGLGVEYEQYF
TGTGCCAGCAGCTTGCCGTCAGGGTTGGGGGTCGAGTACGAGCAGTACTTC